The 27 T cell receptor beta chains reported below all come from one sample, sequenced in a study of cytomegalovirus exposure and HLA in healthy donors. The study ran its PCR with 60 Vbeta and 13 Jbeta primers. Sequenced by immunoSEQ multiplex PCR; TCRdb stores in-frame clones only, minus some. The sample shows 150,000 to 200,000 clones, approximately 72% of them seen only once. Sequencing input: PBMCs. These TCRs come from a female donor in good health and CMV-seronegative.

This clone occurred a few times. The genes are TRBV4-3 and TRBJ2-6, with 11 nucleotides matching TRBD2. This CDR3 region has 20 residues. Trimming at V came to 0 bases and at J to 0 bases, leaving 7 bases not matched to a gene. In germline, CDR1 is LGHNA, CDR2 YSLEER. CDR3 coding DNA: TGCGCCAGCAGCCAAGACCTAATGACTAGCGGGGTCTCTGGGGCCAACGTCCTGACTTTC. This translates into CASSQDLMTSGVSGANVLTF.

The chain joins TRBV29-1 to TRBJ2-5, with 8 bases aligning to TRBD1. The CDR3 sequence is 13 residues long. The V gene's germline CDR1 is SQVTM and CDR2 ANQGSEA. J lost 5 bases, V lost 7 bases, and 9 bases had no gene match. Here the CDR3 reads CSADDRGRETQYF. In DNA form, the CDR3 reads TGCAGCGCGGATGACAGGGGAAGGGAGACCCAGTACTTC.

CDR3: CASSSDPISGETQYF. In DNA, the CDR3 is TGTGCCAGCAGCTCCGACCCAATCAGCGGGGAGACCCAGTACTTC. This chain links TRBV7-2 with TRBJ2-5, with a tentative D call TRBD2 (6 bases). The CDR3 consists of 15 residues. V was shortened by 4 bases and J by 5 bases, with 17 bases between the two germline ends. Germline V gene data show CDR1 as SGHTA and CDR2 as FQGNSA.

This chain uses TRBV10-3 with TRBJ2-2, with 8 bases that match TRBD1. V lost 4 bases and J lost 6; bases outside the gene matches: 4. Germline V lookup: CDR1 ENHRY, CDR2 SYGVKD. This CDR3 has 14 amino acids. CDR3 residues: CAISVQGVSGELFF. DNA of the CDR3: TGTGCCATCAGTGTACAGGGGGTGTCCGGGGAGCTGTTTTTT.

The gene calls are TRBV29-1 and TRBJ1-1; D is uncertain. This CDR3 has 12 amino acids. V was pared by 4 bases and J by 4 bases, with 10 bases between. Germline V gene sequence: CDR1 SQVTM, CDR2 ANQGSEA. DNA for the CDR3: TGCAGCGTTGGTGAGGGATCCACTGAAGCTTTCTTT. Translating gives CSVGEGSTEAFF.

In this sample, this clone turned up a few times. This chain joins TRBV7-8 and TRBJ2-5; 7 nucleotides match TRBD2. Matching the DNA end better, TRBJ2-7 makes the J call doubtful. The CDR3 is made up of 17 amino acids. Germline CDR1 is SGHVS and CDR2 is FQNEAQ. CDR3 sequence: CASSQPNPSGTLYEQYF. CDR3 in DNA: TGTGCCAGCAGCCAGCCAAATCCAAGCGGGACGCTCTACGAGCAGTACTTC.

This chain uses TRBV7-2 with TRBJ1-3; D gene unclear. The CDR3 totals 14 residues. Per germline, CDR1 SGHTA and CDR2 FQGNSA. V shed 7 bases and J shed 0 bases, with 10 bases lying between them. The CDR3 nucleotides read TGTGCCAGCATCGATAGGAGCTCTGGAAACACCATATATTTT. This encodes CASIDRSSGNTIYF. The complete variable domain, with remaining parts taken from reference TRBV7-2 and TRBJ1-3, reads GAGVSQSPSNKVTEKGKDVELRCDPISGHTALYWYRQSLGQGLEFLIYFQGNSAPDKSGLPSDRFSAERTGGSVSTLTIQRTQQEDSAVYLCASIDRSSGNTIYFGEGSWLTVV.

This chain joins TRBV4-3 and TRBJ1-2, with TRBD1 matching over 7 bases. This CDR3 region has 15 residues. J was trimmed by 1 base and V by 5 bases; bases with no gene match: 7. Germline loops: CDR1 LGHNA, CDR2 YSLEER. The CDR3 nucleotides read TGCGCCAGCAGCTCGCGTGCAGGGGGTAACTATGGCTACACCTTC. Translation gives CASSSRAGGNYGYTF.

CDR3: CASSPPGWGRKSEAFF. The CDR3 region has the DNA TGTGCCAGCAGCCCCCCAGGGTGGGGGCGAAAGTCTGAAGCTTTCTTT. V is TRBV4-2 and J is TRBJ1-1, with a tentative D call TRBD1 (6 bases). The V and J ends lost 4 bases and 6 bases respectively, with 21 bases between them. The length of the CDR3 is 16 residues. In germline, CDR1 is LGHNA, CDR2 YNFKEQ.

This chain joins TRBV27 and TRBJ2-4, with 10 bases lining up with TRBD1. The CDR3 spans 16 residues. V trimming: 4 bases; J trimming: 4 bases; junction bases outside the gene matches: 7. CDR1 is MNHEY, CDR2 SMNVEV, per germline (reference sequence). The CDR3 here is CASSSSRGQGKNIQYF. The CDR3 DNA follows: TGTGCCAGCAGTTCATCACGGGGACAGGGGAAAAACATTCAGTACTTC.

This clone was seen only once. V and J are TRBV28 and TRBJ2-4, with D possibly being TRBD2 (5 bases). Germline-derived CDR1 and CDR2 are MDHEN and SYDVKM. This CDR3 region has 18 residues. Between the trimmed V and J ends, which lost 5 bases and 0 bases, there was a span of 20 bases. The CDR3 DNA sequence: TGTGCCAGCAGTCCCGAAAAACGGGGAACCCTAGCCAAAAACATTCAGTACTTC. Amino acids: CASSPEKRGTLAKNIQYF.

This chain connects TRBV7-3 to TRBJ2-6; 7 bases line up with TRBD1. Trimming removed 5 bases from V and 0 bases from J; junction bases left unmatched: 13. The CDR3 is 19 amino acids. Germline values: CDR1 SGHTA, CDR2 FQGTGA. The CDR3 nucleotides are TGTGCCAGCAGCCCGACCCCCACAGGGGCTAGCTCTGGGGCCAACGTCCTGACTTTC. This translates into CASSPTPTGASSGANVLTF.

CDR3 sequence (DNA): TGTGCCAGCAGCAGGAGGACTACCGCCTCCTCAAGCTCCTACGAGCAGTACTTC. It encodes CASSRRTTASSSSYEQYF. The chain links TRBV5-6 to TRBJ2-7, with D perhaps TRBD2 (6 bases). Germline CDR1 is SGHDT and CDR2 is YYEEEE. There are 18 residues in the CDR3. V shed 4 bases and J shed 0 bases, with 23 bases lying between them.

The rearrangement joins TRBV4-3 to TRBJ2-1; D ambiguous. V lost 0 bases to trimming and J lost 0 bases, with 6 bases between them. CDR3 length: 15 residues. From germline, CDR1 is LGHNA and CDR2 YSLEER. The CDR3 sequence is CASSQDASSYNEQFF. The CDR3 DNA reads TGCGCCAGCAGCCAAGATGCGAGCTCCTACAATGAGCAGTTCTTC.

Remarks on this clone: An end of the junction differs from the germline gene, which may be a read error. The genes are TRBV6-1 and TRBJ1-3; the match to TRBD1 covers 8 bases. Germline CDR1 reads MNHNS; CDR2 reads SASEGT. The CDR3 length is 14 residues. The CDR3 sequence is CASGDRGSGNTIYF. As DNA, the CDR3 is TGTGCCAGCGGTGACAGGGGCTCTGGAAACACCATATATTTT.

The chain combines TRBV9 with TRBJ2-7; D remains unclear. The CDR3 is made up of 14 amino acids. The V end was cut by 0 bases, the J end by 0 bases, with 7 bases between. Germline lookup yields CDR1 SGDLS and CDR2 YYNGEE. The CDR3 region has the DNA TGTGCCAGCAGCGTAGTGGAGAGCTCCTACGAGCAGTACTTC. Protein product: CASSVVESSYEQYF.

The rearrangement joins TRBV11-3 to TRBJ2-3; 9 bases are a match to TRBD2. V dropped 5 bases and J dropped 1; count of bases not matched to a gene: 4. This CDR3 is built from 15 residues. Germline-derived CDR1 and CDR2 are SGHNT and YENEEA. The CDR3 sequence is CASSVSGSGTDTQYF. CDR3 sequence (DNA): TGTGCCAGCAGCGTTAGCGGGAGTGGCACAGATACGCAGTATTTT.

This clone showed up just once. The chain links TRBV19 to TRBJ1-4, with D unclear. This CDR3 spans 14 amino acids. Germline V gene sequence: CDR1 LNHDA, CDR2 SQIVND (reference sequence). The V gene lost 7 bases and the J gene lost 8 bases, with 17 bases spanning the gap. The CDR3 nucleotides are TGTGCCAGTACCCCGAGAGCAGGTCCCGAAAAACTGTTTTTT. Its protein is CASTPRAGPEKLFF.

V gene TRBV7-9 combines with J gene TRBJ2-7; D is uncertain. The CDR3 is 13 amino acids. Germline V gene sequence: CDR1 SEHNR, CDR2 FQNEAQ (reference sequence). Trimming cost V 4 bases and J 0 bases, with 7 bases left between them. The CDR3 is CASSSESSYEQYF. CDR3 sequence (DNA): TGTGCCAGCAGCTCCGAGAGCTCCTACGAGCAGTACTTC.

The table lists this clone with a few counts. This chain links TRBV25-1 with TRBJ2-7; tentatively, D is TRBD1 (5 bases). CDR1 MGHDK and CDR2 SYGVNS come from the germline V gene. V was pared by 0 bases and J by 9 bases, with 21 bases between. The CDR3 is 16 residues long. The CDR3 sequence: CASSEYPTGPRRGQYF. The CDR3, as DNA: TGTGCCAGCAGTGAATATCCCACAGGCCCCCGACGTGGGCAGTACTTC.

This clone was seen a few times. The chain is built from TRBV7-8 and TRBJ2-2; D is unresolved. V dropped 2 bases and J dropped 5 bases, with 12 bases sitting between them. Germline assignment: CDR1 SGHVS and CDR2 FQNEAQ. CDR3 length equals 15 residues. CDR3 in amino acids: CASSLRQIQTGELFF. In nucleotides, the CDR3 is TGTGCCAGCAGCTTAAGGCAGATACAGACCGGGGAGCTGTTTTTT.

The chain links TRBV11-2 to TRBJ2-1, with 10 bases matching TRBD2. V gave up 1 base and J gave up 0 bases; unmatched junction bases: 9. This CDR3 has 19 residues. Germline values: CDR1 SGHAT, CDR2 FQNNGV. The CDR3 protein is CASSLGGLAGARSYNEQFF. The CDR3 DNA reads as TGTGCCAGCAGCTTAGGTGGGCTAGCGGGAGCCCGCTCCTACAATGAGCAGTTCTTC.

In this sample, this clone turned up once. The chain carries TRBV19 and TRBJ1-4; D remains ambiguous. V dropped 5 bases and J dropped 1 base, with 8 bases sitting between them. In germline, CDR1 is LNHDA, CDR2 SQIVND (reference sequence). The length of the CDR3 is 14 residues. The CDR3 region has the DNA TGTGCCAGTAGTTTAGGGAGAACTAATGAAAAACTGTTTTTT. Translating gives CASSLGRTNEKLFF.

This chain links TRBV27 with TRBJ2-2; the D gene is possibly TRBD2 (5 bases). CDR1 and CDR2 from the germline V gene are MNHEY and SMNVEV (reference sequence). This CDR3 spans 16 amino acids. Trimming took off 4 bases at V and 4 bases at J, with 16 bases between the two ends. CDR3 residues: CASSWRPSAGTGELFF. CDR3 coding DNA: TGTGCCAGCAGTTGGCGACCGTCCGCGGGCACCGGGGAGCTGTTTTTT.

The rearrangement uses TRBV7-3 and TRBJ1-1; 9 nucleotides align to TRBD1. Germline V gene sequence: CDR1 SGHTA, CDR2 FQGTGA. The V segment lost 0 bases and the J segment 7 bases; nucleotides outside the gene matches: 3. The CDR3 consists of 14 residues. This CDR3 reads CASSLTGTGNEAFF. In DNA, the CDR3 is TGTGCCAGCAGCTTAACAGGGACAGGGAATGAAGCTTTCTTT.

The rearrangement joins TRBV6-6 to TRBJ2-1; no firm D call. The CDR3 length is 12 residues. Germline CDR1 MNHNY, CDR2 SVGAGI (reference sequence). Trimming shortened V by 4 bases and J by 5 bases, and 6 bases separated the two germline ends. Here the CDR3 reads CASSSIDNEQFF. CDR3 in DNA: TGTGCCAGCAGTTCAATTGACAATGAGCAGTTCTTC.

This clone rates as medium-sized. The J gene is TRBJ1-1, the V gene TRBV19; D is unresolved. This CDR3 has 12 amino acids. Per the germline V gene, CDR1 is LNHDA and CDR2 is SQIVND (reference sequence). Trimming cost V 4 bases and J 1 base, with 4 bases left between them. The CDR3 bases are TGTGCCAGTAGTAGGGCGAACACTGAAGCTTTCTTT. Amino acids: CASSRANTEAFF.